This TCR beta chain was recorded in a study of cytomegalovirus exposure and HLA in healthy donors. The overall study: Inside one of the first data releases sat about 85 million unique TCRs taken from HLA-typed donors.

The study ran its PCR with 60 Vbeta and 13 Jbeta primers. Clones were sequenced by immunoSEQ multiplex PCR, and TCRdb holds only the in-frame ones, with some missing. The sample lists approximately 200,000 clones; over 70% were seen once. Regarding this clone: Its specificity is unknown.

Overall study findings and caveats: In vitro assays verified that three CMV-associated chains recognized CMV antigens specifically. HLA alleles showed associations with around 15,000 TCR beta sequences in a later analysis, at a 0.05 false discovery rate.

The material sequenced was PBMCs. The TCR sequence derives from a woman aged 18-30 years in good health and CMV-seropositive.

The CDR3 is CASSPGRGDIQYF. The CDR3 nucleotides are TGTGCCAGCAGCCCGGGTAGGGGTGACATTCAGTACTTC. The J gene is TRBJ2-4, the V gene TRBV7-8, with D possibly being TRBD1 (5 bases). The CDR3 covers 13 residues. V lost 5 bases, J lost 8 bases, and 13 bases lay in between. Germline CDR1 reads SGHVS; CDR2 reads FQNEAQ.